This entry concerns a single T cell receptor beta chain. Its antigen is not identified. Sequenced by immunoSEQ multiplex PCR; TCRdb stores in-frame clones only, minus some. The sample yields approximately 97,000 clones, 85% to 95% seen once. These data originate in a study of graft-versus-host responses after intestinal transplantation. Study-wide points: Among recipient marrow samples, GvH clones were found; some appeared first in ileum or blood.

Losses at the gene ends were 2 bases for V and 0 bases for J; bases not matched to a gene: 3. Germline V gene sequence: CDR1 SGHAT, CDR2 FQNNGV. The CDR3 is 15 residues long. The receptor was isolated from a human donor who was the organ donor for an intestinal transplant. The chain couples TRBV11-2 to TRBJ1-2, with 7 bases fitting TRBD1. The sequencing here drew on unstimulated CD8+ T cells sorted from spleen or lymph node cells, taken before transplant. The chain's CDR3 is CASSLNRGANYGYTF. CDR3 DNA: TGTGCCAGCAGCTTAAACAGGGGAGCTAACTATGGCTACACCTTC.